The next 3 T cell receptor beta chains were all read from a single sample in a study of Ad26.COV2.S vaccination and SARS-CoV-2 variants. The table came from immunoSEQ multiplex PCR; TCRdb's copy has only in-frame clones and leaves some out. The sample has approximately 350,000 clones; around four fifths are singletons. Treatment noted: 15 to 20 received Ad26.COV2.S at low or high dose, single or two shots; 5 received placebo; per-sample allocation not given. Samples analyzed were those drawn on day 63 after the first vaccine or placebo injection. Specimen: peripheral blood, collected in a trial of Ad26.COV2.S vaccine versus placebo. These receptors were taken from a person between 18 and 60 years old who received the Ad26.COV2.S COVID-19 vaccine or a placebo.

This clone is a singleton in its sample. This sequence joins TRBV3-1 (or the pseudogene TRBV3-2) and TRBJ2-2; a weak D match, TRBD1 (6 bases). The germline V gene encodes CDR1 LGHDT and CDR2 YNNKEL (reference sequence). The CDR3 covers 19 residues. Trimming shortened V by 4 bases and J by 0 bases, and 21 bases separated the two germline ends. CDR3 bases: TGTGCCAGCAGCCGTACAGGGTATGGGGTCGATTCGAACACCGGGGAGCTGTTTTTT. It codes for CASSRTGYGVDSNTGELFF.

This chain joins TRBV6-2 or TRBV6-3 and TRBJ1-4, with no clear D. Trimming cost V 3 bases and J 0 bases, with 8 bases left between them. The CDR3 spans 15 residues. Germline V gives CDR1 MNHEY, CDR2 SVGEGT. The CDR3 reads CASSYISTTNEKLFF. In DNA form, the CDR3 reads TGTGCCAGCAGTTATATTTCTACAACTAATGAAAAACTGTTTTTT.

The genes are TRBV13 and TRBJ2-3, with 8 bases that match TRBD1. The CDR3 sequence is 17 residues long. Trimming removed 4 bases from V and 4 bases from J; junction bases left unmatched: 13. In germline, CDR1 is PRHDT, CDR2 FYEKMQ (reference sequence). CDR3 coding DNA: TGTGCCAGCAGCTACTCAGGGGGCGCCCCGGGTTCAGATACGCAGTATTTT. Translating it yields CASSYSGGAPGSDTQYF. Supplemented by reference TRBV13 and TRBJ2-3, the full variable domain reads AAGVIQSPRHLIKEKRETATLKCYPIPRHDTVYWYQQGPGQDPQFLISFYEKMQSDKGSIPDRFSAQQFSDYHSELNMSSLELGDSALYFCASSYSGGAPGSDTQYFGPGTRLTVL.